This T cell receptor beta chain was retrieved from a study of response to subunit inactivated influenza vaccine. Study results and caveats: That few new T cells are recruited by each seasonal influenza vaccination was the authors' suggestion.

On this clonotype: The antigen remains undetermined.

MiXCR, run by TCRdb on the RT-PCR reads, gives a single entry per CDR3 protein. The sample consists of around 750,000 distinct CDR3 sequences, about 20% of them appearing once. Germline CDR1 reads GTSNPN; CDR2 reads SVGIG (reference sequence). V shed 1 base and J shed 2 bases, with 8 bases lying between them. This CDR3 region has 13 residues. V and J are TRBV30 and TRBJ1-2; D gene uncertain. The sequence came from a man aged 50 to 60 who received an inactivated influenza vaccine. Sequences were derived from PBMCs from blood, sampled more than 4 days after vaccination. This CDR3 reads CAWSEEGNYGYTF. The CDR3 DNA follows: TGTGCCTGGAGTGAGGAAGGGAACTATGGCTACACCTTC.